A selection of T cell receptor beta chains follows, all from one sample in a study of CD8 T cells in ankylosing spondylitis. Each CDR3 protein gets one entry after TCRdb re-called the 5' RACE reads with MiXCR. The sample records about 220,000 distinct CDR3 sequences, around 6.6% being singletons. Sequenced sample: blood, either unsorted or a sorted T cell fraction (not recorded which). The receptors stem from a male donor with ankylosing spondylitis. CDR3s include the opening cysteine and the closing phenylalanine or tryptophan. D genes are given only for firm matches. Clone size is shown for a subset of rows, as once, few, many or a class of expanded clone.

>TRBD2|TRBV12-3/TRBV12-4|TRBJ2-1|many
TGTGCCAGCAGCCCAACTAGCGAGTACTACAATGAGCAGTTCTTC
CASSPTSEYYNEQFF
>.|TRBV7-9|TRBJ1-1|many
TGTGCCAGCAGCCCGACTGTCCCAACTGAAGCTTTCTTT
CASSPTVPTEAFF
>.|TRBV2|TRBJ2-7|.
TGTGCCAGCACCGACTGGACCAGCTCCTACGAGCAGTACTTC
CASTDWTSSYEQYF
>.|TRBV7-9|TRBJ1-3|many
TGTGCCAGCAGCGGAGACTCTGGAAACACCATATATTTT
CASSGDSGNTIYF
>TRBD2|TRBV7-8|TRBJ2-1|many
TGTGCCAGCAGCTTAGTCGTGACTAGCGGGAGTGCCATTTCCTACAATGAGCAGTTCTTC
CASSLVVTSGSAISYNEQFF
>TRBD2|TRBV20-1|TRBJ2-1|many
TGCAGTGCGGGTGGGAGATACCGGGGGGGCTCCTCCTACAATGAGCAGTTCTTC
CSAGGRYRGGSSYNEQFF
>TRBD1|TRBV2|TRBJ2-7|many
TGTGCCAGCACTACAGGGGCCTACGAGCAGTACTTC
CASTTGAYEQYF
>.|TRBV7-9|TRBJ2-3|many
TGTGCCAGCAGCTTAGGGTATTTT
CASSLGYF
>.|TRBV6-1|TRBJ1-1|many
TGTGCCAGCAGGGTGACACAGACTTGGAACACTGAAGCTTTCTTT
CASRVTQTWNTEAFF
>.|TRBV6-5|TRBJ2-1|many
TGTGCCAGCAGTTACGGGGGGGGGCTGTACAATGAGCAGTTCTTC
CASSYGGGLYNEQFF
>.|TRBV24-1|TRBJ2-1|many
TGTGCCACCAGTGATTTGGGGCGGAGCTCCTACAATGAGCAGTTCTTC
CATSDLGRSSYNEQFF
>TRBD1|TRBV3-1|TRBJ1-1|.
TGTGCCAGCAGCCATGACAGGGGCGGCTTTTTTGGTGAAGCTTTCTTT
CASSHDRGGFFGEAFF